This T cell receptor beta chain is drawn from a study of blood T cell repertoires in COVID-19. Study at large: Sources were T cells, B-cell-depleted T cells, or PBMCs; the material itself was cDNA or gDNA.

Germline CDR1 reads SNHLY; CDR2 reads FYNNEI. This CDR3 has 13 residues. Trimming pared 8 bases from V and 7 bases from J, leaving 15 bases between. Seattle patient enrollment occurred during active infection, with longitudinal follow-up thereafter. Per the original methods: Reference gene primer amplification yielded estimated nucleated cell counts. Profiled with immunoSEQ multiplex PCR; TCRdb holds only in-frame clones, not every one. Clonal size and the V and J genes are those of that table, whereas D and trimming came from the DNA. In the table there are some 220,000 clones, 75% to 90% of which are singletons.

The clonotype was recovered from a woman in her 70s with COVID-19, enrolled during active disease. The rearrangement links TRBV2 to TRBJ1-5; a possible D gene is TRBD1 (5 bases). Sequenced: peripheral blood. CDR3 amino acids: CASDPGLEQPQHF. Here the CDR3 DNA reads TGTGCCAGCGATCCGGGACTCGAACAGCCCCAGCATTTT.